This T cell receptor (beta chain) is from a study of technical replicates of blood from a handful of donors. Repertoires were generated with immunoSEQ multiplex PCR, while TCRdb's copy carries only in-frame clones and drops some. The repertoire holds 54,000 or so clones, with 90% to 95% as singletons. In the case of this clone: Other DNA sequences in the same sample also yield this CDR3.

V was shortened by 3 bases and J by 2 bases, with 3 bases between the two germline ends. Germline lookup yields CDR1 SGHNT and CDR2 YYREEE (reference sequence). The CDR3 is 11 amino acids. The source material was T cells isolated from PBMCs. This receptor was identified in a human donor in good health. The chain carries TRBV5-4 and TRBJ2-7; no definite D call. The DNA for the CDR3 is TGTGCCAGCAGCTCAACCTACGAGCAGTACTTC. Amino acid sequence: CASSSTYEQYF.